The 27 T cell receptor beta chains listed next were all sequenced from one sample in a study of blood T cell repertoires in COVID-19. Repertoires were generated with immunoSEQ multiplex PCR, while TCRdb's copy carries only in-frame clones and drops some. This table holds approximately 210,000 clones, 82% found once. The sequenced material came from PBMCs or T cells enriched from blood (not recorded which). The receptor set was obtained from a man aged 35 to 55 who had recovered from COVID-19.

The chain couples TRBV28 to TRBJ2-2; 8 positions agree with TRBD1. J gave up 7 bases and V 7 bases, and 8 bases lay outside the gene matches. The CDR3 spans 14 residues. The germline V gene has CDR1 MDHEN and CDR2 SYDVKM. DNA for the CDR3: TGTGCCAGCACCCTTCAGGGGGCGATCGGGGAGCTGTTTTTT. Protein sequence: CASTLQGAIGELFF. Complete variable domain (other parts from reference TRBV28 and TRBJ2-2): DVKVTQSSRYLVKRTGEKVFLECVQDMDHENMFWYRQDPGLGLRLIYFSYDVKMKEKGDIPEGYSVSREKKERFSLILESASTNQTSMYLCASTLQGAIGELFFGEGSRLTVL.

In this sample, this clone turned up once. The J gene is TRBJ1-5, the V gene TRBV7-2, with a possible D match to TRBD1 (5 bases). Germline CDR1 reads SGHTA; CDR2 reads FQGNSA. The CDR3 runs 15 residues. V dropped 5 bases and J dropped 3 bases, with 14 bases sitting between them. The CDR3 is CASSPGGRNNQPQHF. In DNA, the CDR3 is TGTGCCAGCAGCCCCGGGGGGAGGAACAATCAGCCCCAGCATTTT. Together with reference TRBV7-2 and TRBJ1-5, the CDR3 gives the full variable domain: GAGVSQSPSNKVTEKGKDVELRCDPISGHTALYWYRQSLGQGLEFLIYFQGNSAPDKSGLPSDRFSAERTGGSVSTLTIQRTQQEDSAVYLCASSPGGRNNQPQHFGDGTRLSIL.

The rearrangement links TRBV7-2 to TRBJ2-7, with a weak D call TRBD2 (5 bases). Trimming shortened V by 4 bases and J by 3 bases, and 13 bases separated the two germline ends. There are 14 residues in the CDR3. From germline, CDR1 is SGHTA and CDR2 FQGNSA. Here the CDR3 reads CASSSKGLIYEQYF. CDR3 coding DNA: TGTGCCAGCAGCTCCAAAGGACTGATCTACGAGCAGTACTTC. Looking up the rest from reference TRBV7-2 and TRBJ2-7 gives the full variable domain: GAGVSQSPSNKVTEKGKDVELRCDPISGHTALYWYRQSLGQGLEFLIYFQGNSAPDKSGLPSDRFSAERTGGSVSTLTIQRTQQEDSAVYLCASSSKGLIYEQYFGPGTRLTVT.

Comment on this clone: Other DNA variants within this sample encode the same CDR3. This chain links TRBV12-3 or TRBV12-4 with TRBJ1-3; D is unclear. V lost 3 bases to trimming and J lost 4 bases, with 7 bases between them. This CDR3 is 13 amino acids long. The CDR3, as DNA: TGTGCCAGCAGTTTTTACAGAGGAAACACCATATATTTT. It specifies CASSFYRGNTIYF.

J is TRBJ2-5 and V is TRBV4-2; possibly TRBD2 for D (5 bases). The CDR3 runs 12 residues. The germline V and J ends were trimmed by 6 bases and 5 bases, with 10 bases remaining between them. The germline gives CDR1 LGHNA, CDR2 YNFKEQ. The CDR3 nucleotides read TGTGCCAGCAGGGGGAGTGGGGAGACCCAGTACTTC. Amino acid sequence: CASRGSGETQYF.

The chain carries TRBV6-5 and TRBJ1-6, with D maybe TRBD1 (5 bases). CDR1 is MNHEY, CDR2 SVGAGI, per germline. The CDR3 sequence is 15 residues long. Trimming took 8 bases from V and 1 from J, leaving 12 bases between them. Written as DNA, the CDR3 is TGTGCCAGCGCGGCTCGGGGGTCCTATAATTCACCCCTCCACTTT. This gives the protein CASAARGSYNSPLHF.

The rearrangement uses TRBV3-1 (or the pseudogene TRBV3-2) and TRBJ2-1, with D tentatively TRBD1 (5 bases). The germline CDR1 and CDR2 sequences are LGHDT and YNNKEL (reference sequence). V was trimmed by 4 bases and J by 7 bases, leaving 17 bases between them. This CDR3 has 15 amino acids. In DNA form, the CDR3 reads TGTGCCAGCAGCCTTTCGGACATCGGTAGAAATGAGCAGTTCTTC. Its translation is CASSLSDIGRNEQFF.

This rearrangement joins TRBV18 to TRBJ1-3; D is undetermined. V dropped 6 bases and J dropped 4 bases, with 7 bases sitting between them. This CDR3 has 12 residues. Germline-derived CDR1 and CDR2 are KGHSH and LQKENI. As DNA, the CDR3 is TGTGCCAGCTCCGGGAACGGAAACACCATATATTTT. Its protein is CASSGNGNTIYF.

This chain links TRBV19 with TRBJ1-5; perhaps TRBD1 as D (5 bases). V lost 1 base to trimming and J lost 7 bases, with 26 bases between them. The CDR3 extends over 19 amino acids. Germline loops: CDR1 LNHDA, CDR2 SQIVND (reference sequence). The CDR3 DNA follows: TGTGCCAGTAGTATAGCGAACAGGCCCCCTCGGACCCTGGACCAGCCCCAGCATTTT. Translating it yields CASSIANRPPRTLDQPQHF.

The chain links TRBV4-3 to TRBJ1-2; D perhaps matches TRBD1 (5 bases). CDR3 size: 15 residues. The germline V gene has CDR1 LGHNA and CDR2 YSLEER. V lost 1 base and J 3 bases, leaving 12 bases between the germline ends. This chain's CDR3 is CASSQGLGLDYGYTF. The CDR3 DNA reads TGCGCCAGCAGCCAAGGTTTGGGACTCGACTATGGCTACACCTTC.

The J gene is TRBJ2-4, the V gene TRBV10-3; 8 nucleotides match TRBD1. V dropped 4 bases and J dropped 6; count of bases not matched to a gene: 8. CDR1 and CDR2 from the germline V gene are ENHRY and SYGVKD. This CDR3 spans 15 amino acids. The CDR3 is CAISAETGERNIQYF. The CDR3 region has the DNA TGTGCCATCAGTGCTGAGACAGGGGAGAGAAACATTCAGTACTTC.

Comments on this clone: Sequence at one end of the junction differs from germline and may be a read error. This CDR3 is CASRLQGAKTGELFF. CDR3 bases: TGTGCCAGCAGGCTACAGGGGGCGAAGACCGGGGAGCTGTTTTTT. The chain links TRBV2 to TRBJ2-2; TRBD1 agrees at 9 bases. Germline V gives CDR1 SNHLY, CDR2 FYNNEI. The CDR3 loop spans 15 amino acids.

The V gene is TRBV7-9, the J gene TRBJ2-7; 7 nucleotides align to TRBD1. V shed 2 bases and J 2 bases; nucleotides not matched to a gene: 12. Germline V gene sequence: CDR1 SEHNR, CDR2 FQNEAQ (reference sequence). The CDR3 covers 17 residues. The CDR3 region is CASSLFFLGTVTYEQYF. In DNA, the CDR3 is TGTGCCAGCAGCTTATTTTTTTTGGGGACAGTGACCTACGAGCAGTACTTC.

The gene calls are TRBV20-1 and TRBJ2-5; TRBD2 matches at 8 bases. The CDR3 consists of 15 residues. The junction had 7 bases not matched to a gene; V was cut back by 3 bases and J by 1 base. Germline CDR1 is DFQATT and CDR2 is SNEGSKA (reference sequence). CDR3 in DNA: TGCAGTGCTAGTGACGGGGGGGCGAGCCAAGAGACCCAGTACTTC. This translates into CSASDGGASQETQYF.

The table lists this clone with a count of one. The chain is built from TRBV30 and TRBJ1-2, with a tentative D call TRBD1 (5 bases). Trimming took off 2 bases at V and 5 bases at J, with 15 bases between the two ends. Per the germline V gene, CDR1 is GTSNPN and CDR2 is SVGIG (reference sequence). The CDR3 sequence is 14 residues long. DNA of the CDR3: TGTGCCTGGAGTAGATGGGGGGGTTCGTATGGCTACACCTTC. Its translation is CAWSRWGGSYGYTF.

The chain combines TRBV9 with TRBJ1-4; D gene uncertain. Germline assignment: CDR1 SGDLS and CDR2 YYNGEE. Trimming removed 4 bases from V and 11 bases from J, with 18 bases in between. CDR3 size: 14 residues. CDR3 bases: TGTGCCAGCAGCCTGGGCCGAGGGCCGGATAAACTGTTTTTT. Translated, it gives CASSLGRGPDKLFF.

The CDR3 DNA reads as TGTGCCAGCAGCCAAGCCAGGGGGCTCGGAAACACCATATATTTT. It is translated as CASSQARGLGNTIYF. The chain is built from TRBV14 and TRBJ1-3; 8 bases fit TRBD1. Germline loops: CDR1 SGHDN, CDR2 FVKESK. CDR3 length: 15 residues. V shed 1 base and J 4 bases; nucleotides not matched to a gene: 3.

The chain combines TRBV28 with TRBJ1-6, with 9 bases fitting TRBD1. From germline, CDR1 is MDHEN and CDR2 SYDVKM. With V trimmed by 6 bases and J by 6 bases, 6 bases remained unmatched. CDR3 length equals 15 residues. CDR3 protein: CASSGQGFRNSPLHF. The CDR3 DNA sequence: TGTGCCAGCAGCGGACAGGGGTTTCGTAATTCACCCCTCCACTTT.

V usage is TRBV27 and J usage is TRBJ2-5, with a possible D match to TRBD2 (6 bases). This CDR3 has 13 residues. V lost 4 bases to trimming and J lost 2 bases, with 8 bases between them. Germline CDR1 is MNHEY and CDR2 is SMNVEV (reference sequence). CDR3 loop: CASSSGRQETQYF. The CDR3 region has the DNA TGTGCCAGCAGTTCCGGGAGACAAGAGACCCAGTACTTC.

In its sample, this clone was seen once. CDR3 region: CASSSRTVYGYTF. The CDR3, as DNA: TGTGCCAGCAGTTCCCGGACAGTTTATGGCTACACCTTC. The rearrangement links TRBV27 to TRBJ1-2, with D tentatively TRBD1 (6 bases). The germline gives CDR1 MNHEY, CDR2 SMNVEV (reference sequence). CDR3 length equals 13 residues. V was shortened by 4 bases and J by 5 bases, with 11 bases between the two germline ends.

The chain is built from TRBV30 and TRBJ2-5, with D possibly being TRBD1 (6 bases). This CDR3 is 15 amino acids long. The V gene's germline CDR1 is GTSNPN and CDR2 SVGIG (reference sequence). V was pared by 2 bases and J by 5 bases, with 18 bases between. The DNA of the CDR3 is TGTGCCTGGAGTCTCCAAGGGGCAGGGGTGGAGACCCAGTACTTC. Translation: CAWSLQGAGVETQYF.

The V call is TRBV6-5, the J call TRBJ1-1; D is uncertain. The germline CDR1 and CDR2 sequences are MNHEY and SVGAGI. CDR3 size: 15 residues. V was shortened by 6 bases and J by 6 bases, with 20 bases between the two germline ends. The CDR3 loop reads CASRSLSGPTSEAFF. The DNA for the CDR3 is TGTGCCAGCAGGTCTTTAAGCGGGCCCACATCTGAAGCTTTCTTT.

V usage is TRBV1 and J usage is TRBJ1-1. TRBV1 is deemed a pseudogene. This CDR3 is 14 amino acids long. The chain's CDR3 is CTSTGLNPLTEAFF. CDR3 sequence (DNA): TGCACCAGCACCGGTCTCAATCCCCTCACCGAAGCTTTCTTT.

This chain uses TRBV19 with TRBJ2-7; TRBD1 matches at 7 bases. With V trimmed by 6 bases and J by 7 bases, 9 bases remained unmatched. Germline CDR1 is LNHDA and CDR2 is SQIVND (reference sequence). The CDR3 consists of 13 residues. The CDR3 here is CASRAGTVSEQYF. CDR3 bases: TGTGCCAGTAGAGCCGGGACAGTCTCTGAGCAGTACTTC.

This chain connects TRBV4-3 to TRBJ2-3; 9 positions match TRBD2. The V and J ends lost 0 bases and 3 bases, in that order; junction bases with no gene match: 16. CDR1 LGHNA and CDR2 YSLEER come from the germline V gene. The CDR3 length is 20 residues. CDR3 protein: CASSQELGRGGHRRTDTQYF. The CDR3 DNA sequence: TGCGCCAGCAGCCAAGAACTCGGGCGGGGGGGCCACAGAAGGACAGATACGCAGTATTTT.

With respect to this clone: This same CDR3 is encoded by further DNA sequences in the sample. The CDR3, as DNA: TGTGCCAGCAGTCCCTCGGGAGGCCGCACAGATACGCAGTATTTT. Its translation is CASSPSGGRTDTQYF. The chain combines TRBV11-3 with TRBJ2-3; 7 bases match TRBD2. Germline trimming cut 6 bases from V and 1 base from J; bases unmatched to any gene: 7. Germline loops: CDR1 SGHNT, CDR2 YENEEA. The CDR3 is made up of 15 amino acids.

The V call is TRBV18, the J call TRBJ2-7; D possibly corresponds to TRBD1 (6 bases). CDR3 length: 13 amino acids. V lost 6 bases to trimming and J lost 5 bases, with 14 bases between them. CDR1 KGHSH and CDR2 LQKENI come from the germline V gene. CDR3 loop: CASSLGQVNEQYF. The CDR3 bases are TGTGCCAGCTCGCTGGGACAAGTCAACGAGCAGTACTTC.